Listed below are T cell receptor beta chains from one sample, sequenced in a study of shared clonotypes between healthy human individuals. Assay: immunoSEQ multiplex PCR; the TCRdb copy retains only in-frame clones and omits some. The sample gives roughly 500,000 clones, 76% of which show up once; 13% is in the top ten. The sequenced sample was PBMCs. These receptors all stem from a woman between 40 and 55 years old in good health. Some clones in this sample may be carry-over from other donors' samples. Each CDR3 is given with its conserved first and last residue. A D gene is named only where the DNA matches it firmly. Clone size is shown for a subset of rows, as once, few, many or a class of expanded clone.

d_call: TRBD1
clone_size: .
v_call: TRBV27
j_call: TRBJ1-6
cdr3_nt: TGTGCCAGCAGTTTCAGGGGGCCTAATTCACCCCTCCACTTT
cdr3_aa: CASSFRGPNSPLHF

d_call: TRBD1
clone_size: .
v_call: TRBV11-2
j_call: TRBJ2-7
cdr3_nt: TGTGCCAGCAGCCTACGGACAGGGAACACCTACGAGCAGTACTTC
cdr3_aa: CASSLRTGNTYEQYF

d_call: TRBD1
clone_size: .
v_call: TRBV19
j_call: TRBJ2-3
cdr3_nt: TGTGCCAGTAGAAGCCCCTGGGGTACAGGGGAAGATACGCAGTATTTT
cdr3_aa: CASRSPWGTGEDTQYF

d_call: .
clone_size: .
v_call: TRBV5-4
j_call: TRBJ2-2
cdr3_nt: TGTGCCAGCAGCTTGGAGCGGACCGCTACCGGGGAGCTGTTTTTT
cdr3_aa: CASSLERTATGELFF

d_call: TRBD1
clone_size: .
v_call: TRBV10-3
j_call: TRBJ1-3
cdr3_nt: TGTGCCATCAGTGATCCGGGACAGATCTCTGGAAACACCATATATTTT
cdr3_aa: CAISDPGQISGNTIYF

d_call: .
clone_size: .
v_call: TRBV15
j_call: TRBJ2-7
cdr3_nt: TGTGCCACCAGCGGAATAGCGGACCTCTACGAGCAGTACTTC
cdr3_aa: CATSGIADLYEQYF

d_call: TRBD1
clone_size: .
v_call: TRBV4-2
j_call: TRBJ1-3
cdr3_nt: TGTGCCAGCAGCCGACAGACAGGGACTGGAAACACCATATATTTT
cdr3_aa: CASSRQTGTGNTIYF

d_call: TRBD1
clone_size: .
v_call: TRBV6-5
j_call: TRBJ2-6
cdr3_nt: TGTGCCAGCAGCCCTGGACAGGGCTCTTTTCACGTCCTGACTTTC
cdr3_aa: CASSPGQGSFHVLTF

d_call: TRBD1
clone_size: few
v_call: TRBV10-3
j_call: TRBJ1-2
cdr3_nt: TGTGCCATCACCCAGGGCCAGGGGGATGGTGGCTACACCTTC
cdr3_aa: CAITQGQGDGGYTF

d_call: TRBD1
clone_size: .
v_call: TRBV25-1
j_call: TRBJ2-3
cdr3_nt: TGTGCCAGCAGCAGACAGGGCCGCACAGATACGCAGTATTTT
cdr3_aa: CASSRQGRTDTQYF

d_call: TRBD2
clone_size: .
v_call: TRBV28
j_call: TRBJ2-7
cdr3_nt: TGTGCCAGCAGTTCACCCGGGACTAACATCTACGAGCAGTACTTC
cdr3_aa: CASSSPGTNIYEQYF

d_call: TRBD2
clone_size: .
v_call: TRBV7-2
j_call: TRBJ2-7
cdr3_nt: TGTGCCAGCAGCTCCATGGGCGGGAGCTCCTACGAGCAGTACTTC
cdr3_aa: CASSSMGGSSYEQYF

d_call: TRBD1
clone_size: .
v_call: TRBV5-1
j_call: TRBJ2-2
cdr3_nt: TGCGCCAGCAGCACACCTACAGGGGGCACCGGGGAGCTGTTTTTT
cdr3_aa: CASSTPTGGTGELFF

d_call: .
clone_size: .
v_call: TRBV7-2
j_call: TRBJ2-4
cdr3_nt: TGTGCCAGCAGCTCCCGGCGGGAAACCCTAGCCAAAAACATTCAGTACTTC
cdr3_aa: CASSSRRETLAKNIQYF